These 10 T cell receptor beta chains were all obtained from the same sample, sequenced in a study of blood T cell repertoires in COVID-19. Assay: immunoSEQ multiplex PCR; the TCRdb copy retains only in-frame clones and omits some. Here the sample spans roughly 20,000 clones, 70% to 90% being singletons. The sample taken for sequencing was peripheral blood. The source of these receptors is a woman over 75 with active COVID-19.

The chain joins TRBV27 to TRBJ1-3; perhaps TRBD1 as D (5 bases). The CDR3 length is 15 residues. V was clipped by 6 bases and J by 0 bases, with 12 bases between them. Germline V lookup: CDR1 MNHEY, CDR2 SMNVEV (reference sequence). The CDR3 spells CASRITGGSGNTIYF. CDR3 coding DNA: TGTGCCAGCAGAATTACGGGGGGCTCTGGAAACACCATATATTTT.

This clone was recorded once. The J gene is TRBJ1-6, the V gene TRBV10-2; D is perhaps TRBD1 (5 bases). CDR1 is WSHSY, CDR2 SAAADI, per germline. Trimming stripped 3 bases from V and 5 bases from J, with 8 bases between. The CDR3 consists of 14 residues. For the CDR3, the DNA is TGCGCCAGCAGTGATCAGGGAAATAATTCACCCCTCCACTTT. Translating gives CASSDQGNNSPLHF.

This clone was recorded only once. The V gene is TRBV7-9, the J gene TRBJ2-3; 7 bases are a match to TRBD2. This CDR3 has 15 residues. With 6 bases clipped from V and 2 bases from J, the junction kept 8 bases outside the gene matches. CDR1 and CDR2 from the germline V gene are SEHNR and FQNEAQ (reference sequence). The CDR3 DNA is TGTGCCAGCAGACCCGTGGGGGGGGTCACAGATACGCAGTATTTT. Translation gives CASRPVGGVTDTQYF.

About this clone: This same CDR3 is encoded by further DNA sequences in the sample. This CDR3 reads CASSQDLTDYQPQHF. The CDR3 DNA reads TGCGCCAGCAGCCAAGATCTAACAGATTATCAGCCCCAGCATTTT. The chain recombines TRBV4-1 with TRBJ1-5; the D is unclear. Trimming cost V 0 bases and J 5 bases, with 11 bases left between them. Germline lookup yields CDR1 MGHRA and CDR2 YSYEKL. This CDR3 spans 15 amino acids.

The J gene is TRBJ2-6, the V gene TRBV11-2; D is perhaps TRBD2 (6 bases). With 5 bases removed from V and 2 bases from J, the gap between germline ends came to 10 bases. Germline CDR1 is SGHAT and CDR2 is FQNNGV. The CDR3 runs 15 residues. The CDR3: CASSPREAGANVLTF. Here the CDR3 DNA reads TGTGCCAGCAGCCCCAGGGAGGCTGGGGCCAACGTCCTGACTTTC.

The rearrangement uses TRBV7-2 and TRBJ2-1; TRBD2 might be the D (7 bases). V was cut by 1 base and J by 7 bases, with 14 bases left in between. This CDR3 region has 15 residues. Germline V CDR1 and CDR2: SGHTA, FQGNSA. The CDR3 protein is CASSLGGGAVNEQFF. Here the CDR3 DNA reads TGTGCCAGCAGCTTAGGAGGGGGGGCGGTAAATGAGCAGTTCTTC.

The chain carries TRBV27 and TRBJ1-6; D is perhaps TRBD1 (5 bases). Germline CDR1 and CDR2: MNHEY and SMNVEV (reference sequence). This CDR3 has 17 amino acids. With 3 bases removed from V and 7 bases from J, the gap between germline ends came to 19 bases. The CDR3 loop is CASSFKDTRSANSPLHF. In nucleotides, the CDR3 is TGTGCCAGCAGTTTCAAGGACACCAGAAGTGCCAATTCACCCCTCCACTTT.

The CDR3, as DNA: TGCGCCAGCAGCTTAGTCGGCCCCAGCCCCAGAGCGCCGCAGTATTTT. Its translation is CASSLVGPSPRAPQYF. V gene TRBV5-1 combines with J gene TRBJ2-3, with D unresolved. The CDR3 loop spans 16 amino acids. CDR1 SGHRS and CDR2 YFSETQ come from the germline V gene. V lost 2 bases and J 10 bases, leaving 23 bases between the germline ends.

V and J are TRBV15 and TRBJ2-5; TRBD2 aligns across 7 bases. Germline V gene lookup returns CDR1 LNHNV and CDR2 YYDKDF (reference sequence). V lost 1 base, J lost 4 bases, and 0 bases stayed unmatched. There are 13 residues in the CDR3. CDR3: CATSRAGGETQYF. The DNA for the CDR3 is TGTGCCACCAGCAGAGCGGGGGGAGAGACCCAGTACTTC.

J is TRBJ1-5 and V is TRBV12-5; possibly TRBD1 for D (6 bases). The CDR3 is 19 amino acids. Germline values: CDR1 LGHNT, CDR2 FRNRAP. V dropped 0 bases and J dropped 0 bases, with 18 bases sitting between them. The CDR3 is CASGLVPHGTFYSNQPQHF. DNA for the CDR3: TGTGCTAGTGGTTTGGTACCCCATGGGACATTTTATAGCAATCAGCCCCAGCATTTT.